This is a list of T cell receptor beta chains from one sample in a study of blood T cells in healthy people across ages. Via MiXCR, TCRdb re-called the 5' RACE reads, giving one row per CDR3 protein. The sample contains some 890,000 distinct CDR3 sequences, 25% to 35% of which appear only once. This sample was also put to use in a study of T cells of mothers and their children.

Sequencing was done on a sample of blood. The origin of the receptors is a middle-aged woman in good health. CDR3s include the opening cysteine and the closing phenylalanine or tryptophan. The D gene is left open where the match is weak. Clone size is stated in some rows and not others, as once, few, many or a class when expanded.

clone size	CDR3 length	D gene	V gene	J gene	CDR3 DNA	CDR3 protein
.	12	.	TRBV10-3	TRBJ2-1	TGTGCCATCAGTGAGGGGGGGTATGAGCAGTTCTTC	CAISEGGYEQFF
many	14	.	TRBV20-1	TRBJ2-3	TGCAGTGCTAGGGGGGCGCGAGTTTTAGATACGCAGTATTTT	CSARGARVLDTQYF
.	15	TRBD2	TRBV28	TRBJ2-3	TGTGCCAGCAGGCCTTCTAGCGGGTTCACAGATACGCAGTATTTT	CASRPSSGFTDTQYF
few	14	TRBD1	TRBV7-9	TRBJ2-5	TGTGCCAGCAGCCCAGACAGGGGATCAGAGACCCAGTACTTC	CASSPDRGSETQYF
few	15	.	TRBV27	TRBJ2-5	TGTGCCAGCAGTGCCGCCGGGACACAGAAAGAGACCCAGTACTTC	CASSAAGTQKETQYF
.	12	.	TRBV24-1	TRBJ2-5	TGTGCCACCAGTGAGAGACAGAGGCGGCAGTACTTC	CATSERQRRQYF
.	14	.	TRBV5-1	TRBJ2-5	TGCGCCAGCAGTAACCTTGGACAGCGAGAGACCCAGTACTTC	CASSNLGQRETQYF
many	13	.	TRBV24-1	TRBJ2-7	TGTGCCACCAGTGTGGGGGCCTCCTACGAGCAGTACTTC	CATSVGASYEQYF
many	13	.	TRBV6-5	TRBJ1-1	TGTGCCAGCAGTTACTCTCGGAACACTGAAGCTTTCTTT	CASSYSRNTEAFF
few	14	.	TRBV27	TRBJ2-7	TGTGCCAGCAGGGAGGGGCGGACAGCCTACGAGCAGTACTTC	CASREGRTAYEQYF
.	12	.	TRBV14	TRBJ2-1	TGTGCCAGCAGCCAAGATCGGCAGGAGCAGTTCTTC	CASSQDRQEQFF
.	15	.	TRBV6-2/TRBV6-3	TRBJ1-2	TGTGCCAGCAGTTACGCACCGAATAACAAGGATGGCTACACCTTC	CASSYAPNNKDGYTF
many	14	TRBD2	TRBV29-1	TRBJ2-5	TGCAGCGCCGGAGGCCTAGCGGGGCGAGAGACCCAGTACTTC	CSAGGLAGRETQYF
few	15	.	TRBV12-3/TRBV12-4	TRBJ2-7	TGTGCCAGCAGTTTACAGCAGGGTTTTAATTACGAGCAGTACTTC	CASSLQQGFNYEQYF
.	17	.	TRBV18	TRBJ1-5	TGTGCCAGCTCACCACCGAGGGGAGCAGGGGACAATCAGCCCCAGCATTTT	CASSPPRGAGDNQPQHF
.	15	TRBD2	TRBV7-2	TRBJ2-5	TGTGCCAGCAGCTCCCTGGGACTATCGAAAGAGACCCGGTACTTC	CASSSLGLSKETRYF
.	12	TRBD2	TRBV20-1	TRBJ2-1	TGCAGTGGCGGGGGGACTAACAATGAGCAGTTCTTT	CSGGGTNNEQFF
few	15	TRBD1	TRBV7-8	TRBJ1-4	TGTGCCAGCAGGGGAGACAGGGCTACTAATGAAAAACTGTTTTTT	CASRGDRATNEKLFF
.	16	.	TRBV4-2	TRBJ1-5	TGTGCCAGCAGCCAAGAGGGTCGAAGGGCGCGACAGCCCCAGCATTTT	CASSQEGRRARQPQHF
.	14	.	TRBV18	TRBJ2-3	TGTGCCAGCTCACCAATCGAGCGATCAGATACGCAGTATTTT	CASSPIERSDTQYF
many	14	TRBD2	TRBV7-2	TRBJ2-3	TGTGCCAGCAGCTCCCCGGGACTAACAGATACGCAGTATTTT	CASSSPGLTDTQYF
many	13	TRBD1	TRBV5-1	TRBJ2-7	TGCGCCAGCTCTCAGGGACAGTACTACGAGCAGTACTTC	CASSQGQYYEQYF
few	14	.	TRBV3-1	TRBJ2-5	TGTGCCAGCAGCCCAAACGGGTACAGGGAGACCCAGTACTTC	CASSPNGYRETQYF
many	15	TRBD1	TRBV7-8	TRBJ2-3	TGTGCCAGCAGCTTGACAGGGTACTTCGCAGATACGCAGTATTTT	CASSLTGYFADTQYF
.	12	.	TRBV28	TRBJ2-7	TGTGTCAGCATTGGAACAGACTACGAGCAGTACTTC	CVSIGTDYEQYF
.	16	TRBD2	TRBV4-1	TRBJ2-1	TGCGCCAGCAGCCATGTTACTAGCGGGACCTACAATGAGCAGTTCTTC	CASSHVTSGTYNEQFF
few	18	.	TRBV21-1	TRBJ2-1	TGTGCCAGCAGCGCCCACGGGAACAGCGGCCCATCCTACAATGAGCAGTTCTTC	CASSAHGNSGPSYNEQFF